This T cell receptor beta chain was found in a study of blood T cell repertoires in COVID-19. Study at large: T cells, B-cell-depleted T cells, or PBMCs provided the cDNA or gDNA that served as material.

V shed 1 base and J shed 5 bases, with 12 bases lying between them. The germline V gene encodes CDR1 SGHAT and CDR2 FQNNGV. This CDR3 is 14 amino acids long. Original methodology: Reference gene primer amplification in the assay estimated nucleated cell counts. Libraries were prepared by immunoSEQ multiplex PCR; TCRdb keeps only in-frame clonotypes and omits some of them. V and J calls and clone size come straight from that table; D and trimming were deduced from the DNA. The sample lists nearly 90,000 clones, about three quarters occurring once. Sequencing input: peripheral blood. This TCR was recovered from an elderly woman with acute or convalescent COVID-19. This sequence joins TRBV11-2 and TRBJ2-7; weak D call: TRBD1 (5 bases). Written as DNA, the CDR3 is TGTGCCAGCAGCTTAGTTGGCAGGGCTGACGAGCAGTACTTC. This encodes CASSLVGRADEQYF.